A few counts support the clone carrying this TCR beta chain. Its specificity is not known. The data are from a study of OX40 agonist ivuxolimab in advanced cancers. Study in general: Males comprised about 84% of the group, whose mean age was approximately 60 years (range roughly 20 to 85). Partial responses were achieved by three patients, of whom one had hepatocellular carcinoma and two had cutaneous melanoma. Treatment received earlier with anti-PD-1, anti-PD-L1 or anti-CTLA-4 agents was allowed, and 40% had some.

Using immunoSEQ multiplex PCR, the repertoire was profiled, and TCRdb retains in-frame clones only, with some absent. The data show fewer than 85,000 clones, with 85% to 90% seen just once and 0.5% to 0.55% held by the top ten. Study-wide results and limits: Blood T cells, both CD4+ and CD8+, expanded clonally by week 6 at 0.1 to 3.0 mg/kg.

This sample comprised CD4+ or CD8+ T cells sorted from blood, obtained in a trial of the OX40 agonist ivuxolimab. This TCR derives from an adult with an advanced solid tumor such as melanoma, head and neck, liver or kidney cancer.

The CDR3 protein is CASSIRQGSGSNYGYTF. DNA for the CDR3: TGTGCCAGTAGTATTAGACAGGGGTCGGGCTCTAACTATGGCTACACCTTC. The gene calls are TRBV19 and TRBJ1-2, with TRBD1 matching 8 bases. CDR3 length: 17 residues. Germline CDR1 is LNHDA and CDR2 is SQIVND (reference sequence). V gave up 3 bases and J gave up 0 bases; unmatched junction bases: 9.